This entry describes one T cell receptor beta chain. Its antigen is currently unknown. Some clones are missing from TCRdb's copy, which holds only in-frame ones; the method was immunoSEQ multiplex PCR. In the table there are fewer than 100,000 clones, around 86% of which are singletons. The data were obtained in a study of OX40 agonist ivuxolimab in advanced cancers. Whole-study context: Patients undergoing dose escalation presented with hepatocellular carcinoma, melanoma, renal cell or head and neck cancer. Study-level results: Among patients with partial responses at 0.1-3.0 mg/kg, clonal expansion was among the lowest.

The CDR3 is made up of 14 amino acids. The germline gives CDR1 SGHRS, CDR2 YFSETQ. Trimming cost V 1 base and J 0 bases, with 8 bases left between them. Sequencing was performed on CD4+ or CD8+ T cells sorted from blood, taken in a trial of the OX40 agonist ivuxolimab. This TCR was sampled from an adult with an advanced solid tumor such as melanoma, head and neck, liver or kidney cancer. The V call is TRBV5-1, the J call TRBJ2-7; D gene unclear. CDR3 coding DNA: TGCGCCAGCAGCTTGTACGATGCCTCCTACGAGCAGTACTTC. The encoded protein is CASSLYDASYEQYF.